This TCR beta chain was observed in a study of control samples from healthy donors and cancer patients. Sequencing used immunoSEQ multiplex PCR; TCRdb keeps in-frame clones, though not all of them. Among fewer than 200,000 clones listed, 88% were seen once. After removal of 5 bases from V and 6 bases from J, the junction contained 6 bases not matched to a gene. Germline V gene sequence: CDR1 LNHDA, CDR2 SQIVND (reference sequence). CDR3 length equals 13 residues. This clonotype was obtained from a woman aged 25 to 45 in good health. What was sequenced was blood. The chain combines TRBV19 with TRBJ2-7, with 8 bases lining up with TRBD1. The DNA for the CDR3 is TGTGCCAGTAGTTGGGACAGGCGGGGCGAGCAGTACTTC. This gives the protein CASSWDRRGEQYF.